This TCR beta chain was retrieved from a study of beta chain features in type 1 diabetes. Study-level results: Naive, central memory and Treg TCRB repertoires seemed to resemble each other more closely in patients than they did in healthy donors.

Per the germline V gene, CDR1 is SGHNT and CDR2 is YYREEE (reference sequence). CDR3 length: 13 residues. Trimming shortened V by 5 bases and J by 4 bases, and 12 bases separated the two germline ends. What was sequenced were expressed TCRB transcripts, since all of the isolated RNA had been reverse transcribed. This table comes from immunoSEQ multiplex PCR, and its TCRdb copy is limited to in-frame clones, with some not included. The sample carries some 220,000 clones, under 13% recorded once. With respect to this clone: Its antigen is unknown.

This chain links TRBV5-4 with TRBJ1-2; maybe TRBD1 (6 bases). The TCR originated in a man in his late teens or twenties in good health. The sequenced material came from central memory CD4+ T cells from blood. CDR3 in amino acids: CASRPTGLYGYTF. CDR3 in DNA: TGTGCCAGCAGGCCTACAGGGCTCTATGGCTACACCTTC. Looking up the rest from reference TRBV5-4 and TRBJ1-2 gives the full variable domain: ETGVTQSPTHLIKTRGQQVTLRCSSQSGHNTVSWYQQALGQGPQFIFQYYREEENGRGNFPPRFSGLQFPNYSSELNVNALELDDSALYLCASRPTGLYGYTFGSGTRLTVV.